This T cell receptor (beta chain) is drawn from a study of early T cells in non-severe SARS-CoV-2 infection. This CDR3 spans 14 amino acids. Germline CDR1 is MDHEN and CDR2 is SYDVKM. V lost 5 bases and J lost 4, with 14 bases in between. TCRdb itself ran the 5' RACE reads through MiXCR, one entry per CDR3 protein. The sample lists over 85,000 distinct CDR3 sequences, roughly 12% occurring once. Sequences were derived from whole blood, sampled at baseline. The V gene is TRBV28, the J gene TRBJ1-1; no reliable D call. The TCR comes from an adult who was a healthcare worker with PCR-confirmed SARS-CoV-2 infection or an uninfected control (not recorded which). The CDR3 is CASSPITPPTEAFF. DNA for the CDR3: TGTGCCAGCAGTCCGATCACACCTCCCACTGAAGCTTTCTTT. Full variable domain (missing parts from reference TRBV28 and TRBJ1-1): DVKVTQSSRYLVKRTGEKVFLECVQDMDHENMFWYRQDPGLGLRLIYFSYDVKMKEKGDIPEGYSVSREKKERFSLILESASTNQTSMYLCASSPITPPTEAFFGQGTRLTVV.